The present TCR beta chain was sequenced within a study of T cells in Graves' hyperthyroidism and ophthalmopathy. Study observations and caveats: The blood repertoire included most of the expanded thyroid clonotypes above 0.001.

With duration under 3 months, ophthalmopathy was active: Clinical Activity Score at least 3, NOSPECS at least 4. Diagnostic assessment was based on clinical symptoms, serum thyroxine and TRAb, thyroid ultrasound and orbital computed tomography. This sample holds PBMCs from roughly 10 ml fresh peripheral blood. Deletions cut 8 bases from V and 3 bases from J, with 13 bases between. Looked up from germline, CDR1 is MNHEY and CDR2 is SMNVEV (reference sequence). This CDR3 spans 14 amino acids. This clonotype was recorded many times. The antigen is undetermined. RNA transcripts yielded amplified TCR beta CDR3 regions. The HTBI primer set was used in a first-round RT-PCR of the TCR CDR3. TCRdb passed the multiplex PCR reads through MiXCR, listing each CDR3 protein once. The data contain roughly 350,000 distinct CDR3 sequences, approximately 14% of them singletons.

This TCR was sampled from a woman under 40 with Graves' ophthalmopathy. The J gene is TRBJ1-4, the V gene TRBV27; no clear D. Input material: blood. The DNA of the CDR3 is TGTGCCAGCTACACCCACGGGGCTAATGAAAAACTGTTTTTT. As protein: CASYTHGANEKLFF.